These 14 T cell receptor beta chains came from one sample sequenced in a study of early T cells in non-severe SARS-CoV-2 infection. TCRdb analysed the 5' RACE reads with MiXCR anew, one entry per CDR3 protein. Of tens of thousands of distinct CDR3 sequences in the sample, 12% were seen once. The sequencing input was whole blood. The receptors shown here come from an adult who was a healthcare worker with PCR-confirmed SARS-CoV-2 infection or an uninfected control (not recorded which).

The table lists this clonotype with many counts. This sequence joins TRBV28 and TRBJ2-7; 9 nucleotides agree with TRBD1. The germline gives CDR1 MDHEN, CDR2 SYDVKM. V lost 4 bases and J lost 6; bases outside the gene matches: 10. CDR3 length: 15 amino acids. CDR3 sequence (DNA): TGTGCCAGCAGTTCATCCGGGACAGGGAGACGCGAGCAGTACTTC. This encodes CASSSSGTGRREQYF.

This clonotype was observed at least ten times. The rearrangement links TRBV7-8 to TRBJ2-1, with 7 nucleotides matching TRBD2. The V gene's germline CDR1 is SGHVS and CDR2 FQNEAQ. With V trimmed by 2 bases and J by 5 bases, 9 bases remained unmatched. The CDR3 is 16 amino acids. The CDR3 region is CASSLPKGEGNNEQFF. Here the CDR3 DNA reads TGTGCCAGCAGCTTACCTAAAGGGGAGGGGAACAATGAGCAGTTCTTC.

This clonotype was seen many times. The chain combines TRBV2 with TRBJ1-2; D is possibly TRBD1 (6 bases). From germline, CDR1 is SNHLY and CDR2 FYNNEI. V lost 6 bases and J lost 0, with 14 bases in between. CDR3 size: 15 residues. CDR3 DNA: TGTGCCAGCAGGGTTCGACAGGAAGCTAACTATGGCTACACCTTC. Amino acids: CASRVRQEANYGYTF.

The V call is TRBV6-6, the J call TRBJ1-1, with D possibly TRBD1 on 6 matching bases. V lost 8 bases to trimming and J lost 1 base, with 11 bases between them. Per the germline V gene, CDR1 is MNHNY and CDR2 is SVGAGI (reference sequence). The CDR3 totals 13 residues. This CDR3 reads CASGKQGNTEAFF. The CDR3 DNA reads as TGTGCCAGCGGTAAACAGGGGAACACTGAAGCTTTCTTT.

The chain is built from TRBV10-3 and TRBJ2-1; D call uncertain. From germline, CDR1 is ENHRY and CDR2 SYGVKD. The V and J ends lost 3 bases and 9 bases respectively, with 6 bases between them. The CDR3 is made up of 11 amino acids. In DNA, the CDR3 is TGTGCCATCAGTGAATGGGGTGAGCAGTTCTTC. Translating it yields CAISEWGEQFF.

The rearrangement uses TRBV7-9 and TRBJ2-3; 10 nucleotides agree with TRBD1. CDR1 SEHNR and CDR2 FQNEAQ come from the germline V gene (reference sequence). The CDR3 runs to 15 residues. Trimming removed 5 bases from V and 1 base from J; junction bases left unmatched: 3. The CDR3 loop is CASSPGTGGTDTQYF. CDR3 sequence (DNA): TGTGCCAGCAGCCCCGGGACAGGGGGCACAGATACGCAGTATTTT.

The V call is TRBV15, the J call TRBJ2-5; TRBD2 matches 7 bases. Germline lookup yields CDR1 LNHNV and CDR2 YYDKDF (reference sequence). The CDR3 length is 14 residues. Germline trimming cut 5 bases from V and 2 bases from J; bases unmatched to any gene: 5. CDR3 sequence: CATSGRTRQETQYF. For the CDR3, the DNA is TGTGCCACCAGCGGACGGACTAGACAAGAGACCCAGTACTTC.

This clonotype was detected ten times or more. The rearrangement joins TRBV24-1 to TRBJ2-2; D not resolved. Deletions cut 4 bases from V and 3 bases from J, with 17 bases between. Germline-derived CDR1 and CDR2 are KGHDR and SFDVKD. This CDR3 has 17 amino acids. CDR3: CATSDPLMAGDTGELFF. In nucleotides, the CDR3 is TGTGCCACCAGTGACCCCTTAATGGCAGGCGACACCGGGGAGCTGTTTTTT.

This clonotype was counted a few times. The rearrangement joins TRBV10-1 to TRBJ2-7; D possibly corresponds to TRBD1 (7 bases). Germline V gene sequence: CDR1 WNHNN, CDR2 SYGVQD (reference sequence). This CDR3 has 15 residues. V was shortened by 2 bases and J by 2 bases, with 13 bases between the two germline ends. The chain's CDR3 is CASSEAGQGAYEQYF. In DNA, the CDR3 is TGCGCCAGCAGTGAGGCGGGGCAGGGGGCCTACGAGCAGTACTTC.

J is TRBJ2-5 and V is TRBV21-1; TRBD2, the table's D call, lacks a check against the DNA. TRBV21-1 is labeled a pseudogene. The CDR3 is 16 amino acids. The CDR3 coding sequence is TGTGCCAGCAGCAAAGCGAAGCGGGAGGGCCTAGGGACCCAGTACTTC. Its translation: CASSKAKREGLGTQYF.

This clonotype occurred many times. The chain recombines TRBV5-6 with TRBJ2-4; a possible D gene is TRBD2 (6 bases). Trimming took off 4 bases at V and 3 bases at J, with 14 bases between the two ends. The CDR3 runs 15 residues. Germline CDR1 SGHDT, CDR2 YYEEEE. The CDR3 DNA follows: TGTGCCAGCAGCAGTGGAGGGGCTGTCAAAAACATTCAGTACTTC. It is translated as CASSSGGAVKNIQYF.

Ten or more counts support this clonotype. The rearrangement joins TRBV19 to TRBJ2-3, with a possible D match to TRBD2 (6 bases). The CDR3 is 16 residues long. The germline V and J ends were trimmed by 5 bases and 0 bases, with 15 bases remaining between them. Germline lookup yields CDR1 LNHDA and CDR2 SQIVND (reference sequence). The CDR3 DNA sequence: TGTGCCAGTAGTGGGGGTAGCGGAGCTAGCACAGATACGCAGTATTTT. Encoded protein: CASSGGSGASTDTQYF.

This clonotype was found many times. This chain links TRBV27 with TRBJ1-2, with unresolved D. V lost 3 bases and J lost 3, with 11 bases in between. The germline V gene has CDR1 MNHEY and CDR2 SMNVEV (reference sequence). There are 14 residues in the CDR3. The DNA of the CDR3 is TGTGCCAGCAGTTTTAGAGGGTTGGACTATGGCTACACCTTC. Encoded protein: CASSFRGLDYGYTF.

The V call is TRBV27, the J call TRBJ2-5; a weak D match, TRBD1 (6 bases). Per the germline V gene, CDR1 is MNHEY and CDR2 is SMNVEV (reference sequence). The V end lost 4 bases, the J end lost 4 bases, and 13 bases lay between the germline ends. The CDR3 spans 14 residues. The CDR3: CASSSWTVPETQYF. The CDR3 DNA follows: TGTGCCAGCAGTTCCTGGACAGTGCCAGAGACCCAGTACTTC.